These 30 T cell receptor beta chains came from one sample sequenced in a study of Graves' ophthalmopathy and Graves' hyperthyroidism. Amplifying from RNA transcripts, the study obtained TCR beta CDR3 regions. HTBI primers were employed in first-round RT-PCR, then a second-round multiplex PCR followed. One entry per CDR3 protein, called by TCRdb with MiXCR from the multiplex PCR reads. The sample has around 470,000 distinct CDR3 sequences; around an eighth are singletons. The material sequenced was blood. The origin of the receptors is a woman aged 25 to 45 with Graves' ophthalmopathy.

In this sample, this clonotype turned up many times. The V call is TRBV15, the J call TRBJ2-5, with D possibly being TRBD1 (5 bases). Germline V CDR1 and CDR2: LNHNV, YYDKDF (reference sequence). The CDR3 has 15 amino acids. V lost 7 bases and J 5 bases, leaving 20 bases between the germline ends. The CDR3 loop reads CATTQGEAKGETQYF. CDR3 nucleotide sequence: TGTGCCACCACCCAGGGTGAGGCAAAAGGGGAGACCCAGTACTTC.

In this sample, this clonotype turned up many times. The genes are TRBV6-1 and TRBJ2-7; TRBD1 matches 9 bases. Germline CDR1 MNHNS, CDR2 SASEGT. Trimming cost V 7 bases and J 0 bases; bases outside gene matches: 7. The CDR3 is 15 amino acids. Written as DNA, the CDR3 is TGTGCCAGCAACACAGGGGGCGCATTCTCCTACGAGCAGTACTTC. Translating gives CASNTGGAFSYEQYF.

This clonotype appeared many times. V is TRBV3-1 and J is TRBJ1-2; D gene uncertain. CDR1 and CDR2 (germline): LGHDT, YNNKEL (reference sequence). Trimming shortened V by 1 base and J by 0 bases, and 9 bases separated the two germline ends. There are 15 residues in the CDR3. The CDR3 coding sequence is TGTGCCAGCAGCCAAGGGGGAAGCTCTAACTATGGCTACACCTTC. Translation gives CASSQGGSSNYGYTF. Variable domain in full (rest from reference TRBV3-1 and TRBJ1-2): DTAVSQTPKYLVTQMGNDKSIKCEQNLGHDTMYWYKQDSKKFLKIMFSYNNKELIINETVPNRFSPKSPDKAHLNLHINSLELGDSAVYFCASSQGGSSNYGYTFGSGTRLTVV.

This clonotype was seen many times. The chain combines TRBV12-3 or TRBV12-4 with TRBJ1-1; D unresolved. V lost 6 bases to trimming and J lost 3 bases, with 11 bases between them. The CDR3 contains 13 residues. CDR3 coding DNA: TGTGCCAGCAGATCCACATCGGACACTGAAGCTTTCTTT. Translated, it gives CASRSTSDTEAFF.

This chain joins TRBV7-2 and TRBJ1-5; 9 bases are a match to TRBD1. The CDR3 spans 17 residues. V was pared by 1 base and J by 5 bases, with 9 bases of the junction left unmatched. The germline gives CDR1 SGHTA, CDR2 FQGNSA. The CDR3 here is CASSLGPPGQGDQPQHF. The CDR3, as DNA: TGTGCCAGCAGCTTAGGGCCCCCGGGACAGGGAGATCAGCCCCAGCATTTT.

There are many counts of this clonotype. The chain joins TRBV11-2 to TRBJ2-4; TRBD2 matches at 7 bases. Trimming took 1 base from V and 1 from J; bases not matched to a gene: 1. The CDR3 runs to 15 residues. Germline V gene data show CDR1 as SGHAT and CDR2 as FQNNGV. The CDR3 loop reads CASSLGDYAKNIQYF. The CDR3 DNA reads TGTGCCAGCAGCTTAGGGGACTACGCCAAAAACATTCAGTACTTC. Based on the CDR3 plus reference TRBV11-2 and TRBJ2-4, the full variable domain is EAGVAQSPRYKIIEKRQSVAFWCNPISGHATLYWYQQILGQGPKLLIQFQNNGVVDDSQLPKDRFSAERLKGVDSTLKIQPAKLEDSAVYLCASSLGDYAKNIQYFGAGTRLSVL.

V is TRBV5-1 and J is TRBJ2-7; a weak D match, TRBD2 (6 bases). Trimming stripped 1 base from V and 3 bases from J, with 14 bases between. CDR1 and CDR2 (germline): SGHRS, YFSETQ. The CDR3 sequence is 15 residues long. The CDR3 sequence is CASSLRASEDYEQYF. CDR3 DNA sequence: TGCGCCAGCAGCTTGAGGGCTAGCGAGGACTACGAGCAGTACTTC. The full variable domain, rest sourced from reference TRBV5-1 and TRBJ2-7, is KAGVTQTPRYLIKTRGQQVTLSCSPISGHRSVSWYQQTPGQGLQFLFEYFSETQRNKGNFPGRFSGRQFSNSRSEMNVSTLELGDSALYLCASSLRASEDYEQYFGPGTRLTVT.

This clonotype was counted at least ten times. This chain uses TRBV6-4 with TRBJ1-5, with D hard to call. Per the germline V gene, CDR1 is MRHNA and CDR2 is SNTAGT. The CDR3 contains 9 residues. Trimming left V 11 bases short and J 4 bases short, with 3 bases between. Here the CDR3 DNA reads TGTGCCCAAAATCAGCCCCAGCATTTT. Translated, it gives CAQNQPQHF.

CDR3 DNA: TGTGCCAGCAGTACCGTCCGGGACTCCCATCAGCCCCAGCATTTT. Its translation is CASSTVRDSHQPQHF. This sequence joins TRBV27 and TRBJ1-5, with D maybe TRBD1 (5 bases). The CDR3 contains 15 residues. Trimming removed 5 bases from V and 5 bases from J, with 16 bases in between. Germline V gene sequence: CDR1 MNHEY, CDR2 SMNVEV (reference sequence).

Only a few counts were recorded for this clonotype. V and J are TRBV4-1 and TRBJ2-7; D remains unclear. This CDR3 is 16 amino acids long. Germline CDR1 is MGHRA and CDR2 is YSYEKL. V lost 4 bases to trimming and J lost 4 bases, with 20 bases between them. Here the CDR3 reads CASSLSSTSASYEQYF. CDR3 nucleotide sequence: TGCGCCAGCAGCCTCTCTTCCACCAGTGCTTCTTACGAGCAGTACTTC.

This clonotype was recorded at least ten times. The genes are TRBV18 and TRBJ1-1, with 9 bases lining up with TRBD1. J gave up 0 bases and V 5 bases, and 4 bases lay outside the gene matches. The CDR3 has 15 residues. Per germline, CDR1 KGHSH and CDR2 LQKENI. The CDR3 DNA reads TGTGCCAGCTCAGGAGGACAGGGGATGAACACTGAAGCTTTCTTT. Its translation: CASSGGQGMNTEAFF.

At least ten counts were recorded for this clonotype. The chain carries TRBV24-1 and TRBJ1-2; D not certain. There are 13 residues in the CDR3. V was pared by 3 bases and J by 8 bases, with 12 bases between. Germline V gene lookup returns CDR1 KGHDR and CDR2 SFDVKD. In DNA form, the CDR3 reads TGTGCCACCAGTGATCATAGCTTCTACGGCTACACCTTC. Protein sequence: CATSDHSFYGYTF.

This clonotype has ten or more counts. In nucleotides, the CDR3 is TGTGCCAGCTCCCACGATACAGGGATCTACGAGCAGTACTTC. As protein: CASSHDTGIYEQYF. The rearrangement links TRBV18 to TRBJ2-7, with D possibly TRBD1 on 6 matching bases. Trimming cost V 6 bases and J 3 bases, with 15 bases left between them. Germline CDR1 KGHSH, CDR2 LQKENI. CDR3 length: 14 residues.

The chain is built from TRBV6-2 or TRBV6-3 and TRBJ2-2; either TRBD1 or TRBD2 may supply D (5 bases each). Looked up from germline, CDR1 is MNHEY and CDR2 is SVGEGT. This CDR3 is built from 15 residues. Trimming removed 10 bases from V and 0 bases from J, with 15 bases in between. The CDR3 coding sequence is TGTGCCACCGAGGGTGGGGACGCGAACACCGGGGAGCTGTTTTTT. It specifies CATEGGDANTGELFF.

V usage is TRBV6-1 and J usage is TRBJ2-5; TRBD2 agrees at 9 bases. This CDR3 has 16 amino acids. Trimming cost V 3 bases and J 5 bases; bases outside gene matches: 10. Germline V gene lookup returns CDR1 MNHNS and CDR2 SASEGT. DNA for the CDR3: TGTGCCAGCAGTGATATTTTCGGCGGGGGGGCGGAGACCCAGTACTTC. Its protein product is CASSDIFGGGAETQYF.

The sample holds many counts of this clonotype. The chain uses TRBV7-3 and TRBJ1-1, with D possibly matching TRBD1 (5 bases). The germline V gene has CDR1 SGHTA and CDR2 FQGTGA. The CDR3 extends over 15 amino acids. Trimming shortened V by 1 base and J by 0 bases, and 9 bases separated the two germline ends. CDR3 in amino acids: CASSLNGGLNTEAFF. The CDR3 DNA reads TGTGCCAGCAGCTTAAATGGGGGTTTGAACACTGAAGCTTTCTTT.

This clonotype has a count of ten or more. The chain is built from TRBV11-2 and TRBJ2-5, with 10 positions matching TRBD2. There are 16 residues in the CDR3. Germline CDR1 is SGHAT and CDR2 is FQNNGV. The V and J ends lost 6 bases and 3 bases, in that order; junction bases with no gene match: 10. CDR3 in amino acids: CASSSEGLAGEETQYF. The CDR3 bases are TGTGCCAGCAGTTCCGAAGGGCTAGCGGGAGAAGAGACCCAGTACTTC.

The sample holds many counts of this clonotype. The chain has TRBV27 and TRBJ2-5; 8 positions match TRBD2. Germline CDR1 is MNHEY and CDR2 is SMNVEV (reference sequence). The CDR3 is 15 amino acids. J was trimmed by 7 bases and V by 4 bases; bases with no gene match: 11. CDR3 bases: TGTGCCAGCAGTTCGTCGATTAGCGGGATAGGGACCCAGTACTTC. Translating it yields CASSSSISGIGTQYF.

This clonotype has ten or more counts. CDR3 DNA: TGTGCCAGCAGCGACTCGTGGGGTAGCGGCTACACCTTC. Protein sequence: CASSDSWGSGYTF. The chain joins TRBV7-2 to TRBJ1-2; D is undetermined. Trimming removed 5 bases from V and 8 bases from J, with 15 bases in between. Germline V gene lookup returns CDR1 SGHTA and CDR2 FQGNSA. This CDR3 is built from 13 residues.

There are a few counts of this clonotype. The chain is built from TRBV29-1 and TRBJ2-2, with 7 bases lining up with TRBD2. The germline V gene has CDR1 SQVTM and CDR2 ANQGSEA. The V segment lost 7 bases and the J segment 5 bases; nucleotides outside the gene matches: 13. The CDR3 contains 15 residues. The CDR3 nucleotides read TGCAGCGCCCGAGGGGCCCGGGGGGATACCGGGGAGCTGTTTTTT. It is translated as CSARGARGDTGELFF.

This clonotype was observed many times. This CDR3 reads CASSVDRIKGSNQPQHF. The CDR3, as DNA: TGTGCCAGCAGCGTTGACAGGATTAAAGGGAGCAATCAGCCCCAGCATTTT. The chain joins TRBV6-4 to TRBJ1-5, with D perhaps TRBD1 (6 bases). Between the trimmed V and J ends, which lost 6 bases and 1 base, there was a span of 19 bases. CDR1 is MRHNA and CDR2 is SNTAGT in the germline V gene. The CDR3 is 17 residues long.

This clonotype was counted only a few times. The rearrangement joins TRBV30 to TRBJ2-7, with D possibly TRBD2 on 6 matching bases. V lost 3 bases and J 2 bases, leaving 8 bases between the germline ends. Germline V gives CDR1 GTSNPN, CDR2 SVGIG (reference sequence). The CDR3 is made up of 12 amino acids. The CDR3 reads CAWSGSTYEQYF. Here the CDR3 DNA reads TGTGCCTGGAGCGGGAGTACCTACGAGCAGTACTTC.

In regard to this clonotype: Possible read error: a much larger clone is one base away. CDR3 nucleotides: TGCGCCGGCAGCCCAGGACAGGGGCAGGAGCAGTACTTC. Protein product: CAGSPGQGQEQYF. The chain joins TRBV5-1 to TRBJ2-7; 9 nucleotides align to TRBD1. The germline gives CDR1 SGHRS, CDR2 YFSETQ. The CDR3 extends over 13 amino acids.

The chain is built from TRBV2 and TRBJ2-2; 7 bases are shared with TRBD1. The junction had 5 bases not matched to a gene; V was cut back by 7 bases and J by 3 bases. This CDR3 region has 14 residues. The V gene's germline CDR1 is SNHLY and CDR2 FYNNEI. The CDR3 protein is CASKRDSYTGELFF. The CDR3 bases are TGTGCCAGCAAACGGGACAGCTACACCGGGGAGCTGTTTTTT. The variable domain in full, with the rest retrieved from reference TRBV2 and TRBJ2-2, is EPEVTQTPSHQVTQMGQEVILRCVPISNHLYFYWYRQILGQKVEFLVSFYNNEISEKSEIFDDQFSVERPDGSNFTLKIRSTKLEDSAMYFCASKRDSYTGELFFGEGSRLTVL.

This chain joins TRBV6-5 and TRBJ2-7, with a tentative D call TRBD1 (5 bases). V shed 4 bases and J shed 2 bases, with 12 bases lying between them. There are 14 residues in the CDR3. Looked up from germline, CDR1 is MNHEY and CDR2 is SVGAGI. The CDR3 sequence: CASSSPDIPYEQYF. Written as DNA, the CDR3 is TGTGCCAGCAGTTCCCCGGACATCCCCTACGAGCAGTACTTC.

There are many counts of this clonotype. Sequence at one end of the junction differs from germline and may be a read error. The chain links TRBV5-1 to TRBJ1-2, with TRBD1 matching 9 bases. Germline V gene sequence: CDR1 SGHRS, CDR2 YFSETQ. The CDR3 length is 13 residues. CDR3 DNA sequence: TGTGCCAGCAGTTTGGGACAGGGAGTTGGCTACACCTTC. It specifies CASSLGQGVGYTF.

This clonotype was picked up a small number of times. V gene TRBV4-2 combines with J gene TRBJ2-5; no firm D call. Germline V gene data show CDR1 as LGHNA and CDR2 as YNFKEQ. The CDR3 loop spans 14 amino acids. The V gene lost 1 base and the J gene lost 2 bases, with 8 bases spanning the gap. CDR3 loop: CASSQVGPQETQYF. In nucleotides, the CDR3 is TGTGCCAGCAGCCAAGTCGGCCCTCAAGAGACCCAGTACTTC.

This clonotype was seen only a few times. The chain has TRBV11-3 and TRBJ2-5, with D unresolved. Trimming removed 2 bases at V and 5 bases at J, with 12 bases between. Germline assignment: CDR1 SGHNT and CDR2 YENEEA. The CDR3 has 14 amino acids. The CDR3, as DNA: TGTGCCAGCAGCTTAATCAAACAGATGGAGACCCAGTACTTC. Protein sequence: CASSLIKQMETQYF.

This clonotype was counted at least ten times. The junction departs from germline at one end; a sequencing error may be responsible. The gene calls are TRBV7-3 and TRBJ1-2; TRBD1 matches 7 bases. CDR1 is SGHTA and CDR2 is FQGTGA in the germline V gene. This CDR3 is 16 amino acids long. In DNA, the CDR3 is TGTGCCAGCAGCCTAACCCCGACAGGGTCCGGAACTGGCTACACCTTC. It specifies CASSLTPTGSGTGYTF.

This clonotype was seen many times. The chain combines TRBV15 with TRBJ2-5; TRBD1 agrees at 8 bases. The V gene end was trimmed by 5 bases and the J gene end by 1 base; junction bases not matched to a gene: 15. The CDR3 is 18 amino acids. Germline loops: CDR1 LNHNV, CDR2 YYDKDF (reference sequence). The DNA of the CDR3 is TGTGCCACCAGCGGCCTTCCCCGGGACAGGTCCTCCCAAGAGACCCAGTACTTC. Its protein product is CATSGLPRDRSSQETQYF. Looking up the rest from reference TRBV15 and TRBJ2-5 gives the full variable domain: DAMVIQNPRYQVTQFGKPVTLSCSQTLNHNVMYWYQQKSSQAPKLLFHYYDKDFNNEADTPDNFQSRRPNTSFCFLDIRSPGLGDTAMYLCATSGLPRDRSSQETQYFGPGTRLLVL.